This TCR beta chain was found in a study of response to subunit inactivated influenza vaccine. Between the trimmed V and J ends, which lost 1 base and 5 bases, there was a span of 8 bases. Germline CDR1 LGHNA, CDR2 YSLEER. The CDR3 has 13 residues. In TCRdb, the RT-PCR reads were re-called with MiXCR into one record per CDR3 protein. Of hundreds of thousands of distinct CDR3 sequences listed, approximately 10% are singletons. These data also featured in a second study, about T cells expressing NK-cell markers. That study adds: Researchers built TCR beta cDNA using 5'RACE template switching with UMIs.

This TCR came from a man aged 50 to 59 who received an inactivated influenza vaccine. Sequencing was performed on PBMCs from blood, taken on the day of vaccination. This sequence joins TRBV4-3 and TRBJ2-5; no definite D call. Here the CDR3 DNA reads TGCGCCAGCAGCCAAGCGAGCATGGAGACCCAGTACTTC. Its translation: CASSQASMETQYF.